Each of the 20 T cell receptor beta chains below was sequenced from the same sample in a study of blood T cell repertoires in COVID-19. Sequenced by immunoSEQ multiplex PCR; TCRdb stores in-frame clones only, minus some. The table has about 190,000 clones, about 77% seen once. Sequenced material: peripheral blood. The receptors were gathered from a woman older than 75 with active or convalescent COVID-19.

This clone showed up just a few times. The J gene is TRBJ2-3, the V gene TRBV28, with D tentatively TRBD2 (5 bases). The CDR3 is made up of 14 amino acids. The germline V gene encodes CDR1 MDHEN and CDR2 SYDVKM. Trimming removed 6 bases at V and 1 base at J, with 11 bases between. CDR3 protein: CASRKQRGTDTQYF. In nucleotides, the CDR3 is TGTGCCAGCAGAAAACAGAGGGGCACAGATACGCAGTATTTT.

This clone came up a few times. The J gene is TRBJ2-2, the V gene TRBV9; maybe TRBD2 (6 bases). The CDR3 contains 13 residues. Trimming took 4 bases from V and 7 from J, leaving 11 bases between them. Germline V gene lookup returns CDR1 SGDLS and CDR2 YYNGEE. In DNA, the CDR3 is TGTGCCAGCAGCCCCGTCGGGGGCGGGGAGCTGTTTTTT. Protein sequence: CASSPVGGGELFF.

CDR3 loop: CASSIEVNPAAYNYGYTF. The CDR3, as DNA: TGTGCCAGTAGTATAGAGGTTAATCCCGCGGCATATAACTATGGCTACACCTTC. The chain carries TRBV19 and TRBJ1-2, with unresolved D. CDR1 LNHDA and CDR2 SQIVND come from the germline V gene (reference sequence). CDR3 length: 18 residues. The germline V and J ends were trimmed by 0 bases and 1 base, with 18 bases remaining between them.

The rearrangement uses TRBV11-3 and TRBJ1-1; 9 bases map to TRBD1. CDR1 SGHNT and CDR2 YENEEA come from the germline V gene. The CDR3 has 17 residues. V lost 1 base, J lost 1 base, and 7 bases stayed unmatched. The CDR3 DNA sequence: TGTGCCAGCAGCTTAGCCAGGACAGGGGCGAGGAACACTGAAGCTTTCTTT. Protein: CASSLARTGARNTEAFF. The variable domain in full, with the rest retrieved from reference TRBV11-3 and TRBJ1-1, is EAGVVQSPRYKIIEKKQPVAFWCNPISGHNTLYWYLQNLGQGPELLIRYENEEAVDDSQLPKDRFSAERLKGVDSTLKIQPAELGDSAVYLCASSLARTGARNTEAFFGQGTRLTVV.

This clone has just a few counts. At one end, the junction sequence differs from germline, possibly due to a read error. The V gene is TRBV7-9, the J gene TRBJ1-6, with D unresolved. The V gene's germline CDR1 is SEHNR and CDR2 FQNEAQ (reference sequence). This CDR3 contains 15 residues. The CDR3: CASSSTSRPLGLTDF. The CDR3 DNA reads TGTGCCAGCAGCTCCACGAGCAGACCGCTCGGACTAACCGATTTT.

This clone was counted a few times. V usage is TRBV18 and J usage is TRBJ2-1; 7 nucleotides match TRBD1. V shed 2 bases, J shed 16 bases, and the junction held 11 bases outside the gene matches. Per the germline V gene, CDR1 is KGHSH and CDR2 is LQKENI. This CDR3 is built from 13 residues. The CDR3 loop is CASSPDTGTVFFF. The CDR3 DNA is TGTGCCAGCTCACCAGACACCGGGACAGTCTTTTTCTTC.

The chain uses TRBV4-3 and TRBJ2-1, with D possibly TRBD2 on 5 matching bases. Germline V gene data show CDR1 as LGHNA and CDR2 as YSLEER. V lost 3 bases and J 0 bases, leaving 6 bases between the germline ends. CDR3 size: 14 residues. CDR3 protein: CASSHEGSYNEQFF. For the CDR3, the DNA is TGCGCCAGCAGCCACGAGGGCTCCTACAATGAGCAGTTCTTC.

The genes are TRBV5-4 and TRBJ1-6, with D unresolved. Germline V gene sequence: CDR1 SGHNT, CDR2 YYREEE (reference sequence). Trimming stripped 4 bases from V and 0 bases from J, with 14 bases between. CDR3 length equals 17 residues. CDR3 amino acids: CASSMDGRSSYNSPLHF. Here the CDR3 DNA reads TGTGCCAGCAGCATGGACGGGAGGAGCTCCTATAATTCACCCCTCCACTTT.

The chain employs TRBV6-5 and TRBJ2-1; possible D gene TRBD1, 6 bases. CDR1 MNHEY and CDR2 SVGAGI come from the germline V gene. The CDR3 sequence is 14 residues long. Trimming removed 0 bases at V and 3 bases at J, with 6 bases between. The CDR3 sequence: CASSYSDSYNEQFF. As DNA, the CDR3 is TGTGCCAGCAGTTACTCGGACAGCTACAATGAGCAGTTCTTC.

DNA of the CDR3: TGTGCCAGCAGCTTAGCGGGAGACCAAGAGACCCAGTACTTC. Protein sequence: CASSLAGDQETQYF. V gene TRBV13 combines with J gene TRBJ2-5, with D possibly being TRBD2 (6 bases). The CDR3 runs to 14 residues. Germline lookup yields CDR1 PRHDT and CDR2 FYEKMQ (reference sequence). Trimming shortened V by 1 base and J by 0 bases, and 6 bases separated the two germline ends.

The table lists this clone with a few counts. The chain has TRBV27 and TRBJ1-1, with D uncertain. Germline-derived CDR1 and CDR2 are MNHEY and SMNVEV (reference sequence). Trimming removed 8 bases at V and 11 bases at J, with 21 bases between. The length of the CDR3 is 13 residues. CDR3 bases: TGTGCCAGCGGACCCGGGAGACTGAATGGGGCTTTCTTT. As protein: CASGPGRLNGAFF.

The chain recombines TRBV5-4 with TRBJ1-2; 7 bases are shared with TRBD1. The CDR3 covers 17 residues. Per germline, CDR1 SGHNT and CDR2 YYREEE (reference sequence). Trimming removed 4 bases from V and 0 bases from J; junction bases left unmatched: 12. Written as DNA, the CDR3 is TGTGCCAGCAGCCCGCTGCTAAGGGACAGAGCTAACTATGGCTACACCTTC. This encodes CASSPLLRDRANYGYTF.

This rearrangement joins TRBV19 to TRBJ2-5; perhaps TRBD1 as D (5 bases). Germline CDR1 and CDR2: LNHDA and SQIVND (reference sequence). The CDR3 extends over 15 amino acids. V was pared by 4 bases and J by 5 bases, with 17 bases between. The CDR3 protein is CASSNGLGAGETQYF. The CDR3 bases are TGTGCCAGTAGTAATGGTCTAGGGGCAGGGGAGACCCAGTACTTC. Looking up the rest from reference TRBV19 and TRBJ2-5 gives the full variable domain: DGGITQSPKYLFRKEGQNVTLSCEQNLNHDAMYWYRQDPGQGLRLIYYSQIVNDFQKGDIAEGYSVSREKKESFPLTVTSAQKNPTAFYLCASSNGLGAGETQYFGPGTRLLVL.

The CDR3 spells CASSSDRYNEKLFF. In nucleotides, the CDR3 is TGTGCCAGCAGTTCGGACAGGTATAATGAAAAACTGTTTTTT. The chain links TRBV27 to TRBJ1-4, with 7 bases lining up with TRBD1. V lost 4 bases to trimming and J lost 4 bases; unmatched junction nucleotides: 3. The CDR3 is made up of 14 amino acids. CDR1 and CDR2 (germline): MNHEY, SMNVEV (reference sequence).

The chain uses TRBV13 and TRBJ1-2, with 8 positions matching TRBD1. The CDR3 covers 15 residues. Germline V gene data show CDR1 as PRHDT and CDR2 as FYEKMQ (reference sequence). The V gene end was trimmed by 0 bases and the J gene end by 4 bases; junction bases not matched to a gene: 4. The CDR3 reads CASSLGDRARYGYTF. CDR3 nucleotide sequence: TGTGCCAGCAGCTTAGGGGACAGGGCGCGCTATGGCTACACCTTC.

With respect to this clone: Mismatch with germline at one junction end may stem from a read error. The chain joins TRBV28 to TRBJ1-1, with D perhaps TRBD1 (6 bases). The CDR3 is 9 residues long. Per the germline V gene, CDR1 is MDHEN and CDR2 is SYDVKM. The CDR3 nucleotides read TGTGCCAGCAGTCCGGGGACATCATTT. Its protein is CASSPGTSF.

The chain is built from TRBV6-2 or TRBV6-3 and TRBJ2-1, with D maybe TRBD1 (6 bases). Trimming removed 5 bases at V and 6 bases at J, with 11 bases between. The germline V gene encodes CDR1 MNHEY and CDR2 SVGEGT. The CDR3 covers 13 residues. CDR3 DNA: TGTGCCAGCAGTGGACAGCTAGCCAATGAGCAGTTCTTC. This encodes CASSGQLANEQFF.

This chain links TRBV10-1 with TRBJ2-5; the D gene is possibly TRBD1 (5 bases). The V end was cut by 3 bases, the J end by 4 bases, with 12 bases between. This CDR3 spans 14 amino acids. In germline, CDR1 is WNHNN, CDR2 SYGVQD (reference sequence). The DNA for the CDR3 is TGCGCCAGCAGTGACAGGGTCGGTATAGAGACCCAGTACTTC. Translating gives CASSDRVGIETQYF.

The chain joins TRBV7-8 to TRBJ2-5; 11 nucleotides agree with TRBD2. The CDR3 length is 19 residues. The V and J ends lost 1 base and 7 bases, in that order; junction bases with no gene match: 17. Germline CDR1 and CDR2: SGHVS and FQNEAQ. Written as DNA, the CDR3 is TGTGCCAGCAGCTTAGTGCCACGTATTCTAGCGGGGGGCCACGGGACCCAGTACTTC. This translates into CASSLVPRILAGGHGTQYF.

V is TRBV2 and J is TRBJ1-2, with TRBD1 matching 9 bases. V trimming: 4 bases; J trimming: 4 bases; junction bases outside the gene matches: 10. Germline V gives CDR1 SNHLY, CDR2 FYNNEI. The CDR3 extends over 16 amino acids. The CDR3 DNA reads TGTGCCAGCAGTGTGGACAGGGGTAAAGGGAGCTATGGCTACACCTTC. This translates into CASSVDRGKGSYGYTF.